This TCR beta chain was retrieved from a study of blood T cell repertoires in COVID-19. This CDR3 comprises 15 residues. Germline V CDR1 and CDR2: MNHEY, SMNVEV (reference sequence). Trimming cost V 7 bases and J 4 bases, with 19 bases left between them. The assay was immunoSEQ multiplex PCR, and TCRdb's table has in-frame clones only and misses some. The sample gives approximately 19,000 clones, around 80% of which show up once; about 8.1% is in the top ten. The specimen sequenced was peripheral blood. The gene calls are TRBV27 and TRBJ2-5; weak D call: TRBD2 (5 bases). The TCR comes from a man between 60 and 75 years old with acute or convalescent COVID-19. CDR3: CASTRSGRAGETQYF. CDR3 sequence (DNA): TGTGCCAGCACCCGCTCGGGAAGGGCTGGAGAGACCCAGTACTTC.